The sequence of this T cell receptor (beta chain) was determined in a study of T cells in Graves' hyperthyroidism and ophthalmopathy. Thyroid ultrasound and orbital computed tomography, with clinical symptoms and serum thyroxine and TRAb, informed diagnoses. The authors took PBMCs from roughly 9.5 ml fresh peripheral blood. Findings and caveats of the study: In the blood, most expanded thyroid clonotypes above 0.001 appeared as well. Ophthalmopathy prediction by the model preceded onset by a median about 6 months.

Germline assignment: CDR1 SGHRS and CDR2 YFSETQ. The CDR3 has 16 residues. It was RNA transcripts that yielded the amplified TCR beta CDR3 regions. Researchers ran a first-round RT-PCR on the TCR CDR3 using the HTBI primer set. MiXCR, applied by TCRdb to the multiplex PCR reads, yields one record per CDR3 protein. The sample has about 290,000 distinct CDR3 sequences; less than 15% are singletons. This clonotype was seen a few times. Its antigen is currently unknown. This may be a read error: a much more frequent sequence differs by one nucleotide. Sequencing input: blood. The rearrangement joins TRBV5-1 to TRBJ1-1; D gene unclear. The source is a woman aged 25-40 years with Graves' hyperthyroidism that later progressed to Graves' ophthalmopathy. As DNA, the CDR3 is TGCGCCAGCAGCTTGGGTGGCGCAAACATGAACACTGAAGCTTCCTTT. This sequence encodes CASSLGGANMNTEASF.